This T cell receptor (beta chain) was sequenced during a study of T cell repertoires in cytomegalovirus infection. Whole-study context: Public TCR beta signatures were indicative of both CMV infection and a matching HLA type. Notes on the study in general: Individuals carrying CMV plus the relevant HLA were identified by cumulative frequency of public TCR beta families. Ex vivo responses were dominated by HLA-C-restricted CMV-specific TCR beta clonotypes.

This clonotype was recorded a few times. The antigen remains unidentified. Via MiXCR, TCRdb re-called the reads, giving one row per CDR3 protein. The sample lists a few hundred thousand distinct CDR3 sequences, 15% to 20% occurring once. The CDR3 contains 15 residues. V dropped 4 bases and J dropped 6; count of bases not matched to a gene: 9. Germline V gives CDR1 SGHDN, CDR2 FVKESK. Material for sequencing was CD8+ T cells from PBMCs. The receptor was isolated from a human donor in good health (CMV status not recorded). Some clones in this sample may be carry-over from other donors' samples. The chain carries TRBV14 and TRBJ2-1; 7 bases line up with TRBD2. This CDR3 is CASSLASGAGNEQFF. In nucleotides, the CDR3 is TGTGCCAGCAGCCTGGCGAGCGGGGCGGGCAATGAGCAGTTCTTC. Supplemented by reference TRBV14 and TRBJ2-1, the full variable domain reads EAGVTQFPSHSVIEKGQTVTLRCDPISGHDNLYWYRRVMGKEIKFLLHFVKESKQDESGMPNNRFLAERTGGTYSTLKVQPAELEDSGVYFCASSLASGAGNEQFFGPGTRLTVL.